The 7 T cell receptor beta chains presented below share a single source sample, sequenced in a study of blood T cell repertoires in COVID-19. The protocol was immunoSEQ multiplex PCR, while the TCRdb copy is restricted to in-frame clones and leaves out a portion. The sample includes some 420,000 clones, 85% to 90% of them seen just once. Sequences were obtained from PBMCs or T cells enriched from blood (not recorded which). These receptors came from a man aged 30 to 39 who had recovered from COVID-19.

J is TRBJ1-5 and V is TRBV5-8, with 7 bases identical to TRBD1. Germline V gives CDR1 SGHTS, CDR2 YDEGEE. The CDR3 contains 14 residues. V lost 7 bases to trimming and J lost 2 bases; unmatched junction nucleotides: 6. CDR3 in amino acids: CASVGTGGNQPQHF. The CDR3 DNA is TGTGCCAGCGTAGGTACAGGGGGCAATCAGCCCCAGCATTTT.

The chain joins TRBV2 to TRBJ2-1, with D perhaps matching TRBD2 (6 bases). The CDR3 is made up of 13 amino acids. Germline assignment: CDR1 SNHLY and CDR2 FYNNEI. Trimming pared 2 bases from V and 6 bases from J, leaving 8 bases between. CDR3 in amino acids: CASSELASNEQFF. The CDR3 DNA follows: TGTGCCAGCAGTGAACTAGCGAGCAATGAGCAGTTCTTC.

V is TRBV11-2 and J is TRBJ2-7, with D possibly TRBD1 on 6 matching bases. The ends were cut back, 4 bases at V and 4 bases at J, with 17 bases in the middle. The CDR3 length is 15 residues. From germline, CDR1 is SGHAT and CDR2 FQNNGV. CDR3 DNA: TGTGCCAGCAGCTCGCAGGCCCTGACAGGTTACGAGCAGTACTTC. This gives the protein CASSSQALTGYEQYF.

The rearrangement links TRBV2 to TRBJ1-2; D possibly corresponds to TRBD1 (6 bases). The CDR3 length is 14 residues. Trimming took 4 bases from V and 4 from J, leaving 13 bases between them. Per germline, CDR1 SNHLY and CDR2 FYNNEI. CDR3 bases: TGTGCCAGCAGTGCAACCGGGACACTCTATGGCTACACCTTC. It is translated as CASSATGTLYGYTF.

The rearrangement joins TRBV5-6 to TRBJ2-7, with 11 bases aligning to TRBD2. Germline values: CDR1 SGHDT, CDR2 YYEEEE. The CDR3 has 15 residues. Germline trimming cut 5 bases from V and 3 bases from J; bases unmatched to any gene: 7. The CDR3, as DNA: TGTGCCAGCAGTCAATCTAGCGGGAGGTTCTACGAGCAGTACTTC. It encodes CASSQSSGRFYEQYF.

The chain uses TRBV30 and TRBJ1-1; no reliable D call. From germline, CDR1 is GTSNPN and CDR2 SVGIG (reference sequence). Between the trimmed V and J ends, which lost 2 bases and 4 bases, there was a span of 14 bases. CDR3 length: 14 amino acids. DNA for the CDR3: TGTGCCTGGAGTACGACCCGGGTGGGCACTGAAGCTTTCTTT. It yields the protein CAWSTTRVGTEAFF.

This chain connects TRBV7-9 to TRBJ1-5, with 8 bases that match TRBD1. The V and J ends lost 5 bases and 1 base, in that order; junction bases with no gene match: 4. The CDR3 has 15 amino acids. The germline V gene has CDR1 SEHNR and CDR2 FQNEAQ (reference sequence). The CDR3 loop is CASSRTGGSNQPQHF. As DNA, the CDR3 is TGTGCCAGCAGCCGAACAGGGGGGAGCAATCAGCCCCAGCATTTT.